The present T cell receptor (beta chain) was sequenced within a study of control samples from healthy donors and cancer patients. CDR1 and CDR2 (germline): MNHEY, SMNVEV (reference sequence). V was clipped by 2 bases and J by 6 bases; unmatched bases: 10. CDR3 size: 16 residues. Some clones are missing from TCRdb's copy, which holds only in-frame ones; the method was immunoSEQ multiplex PCR. The sample lists 100,000 to 150,000 clones, 80% to 95% seen once, with less than 7% in the top ten. The TCR was taken from a man aged 18 to 30 in good health. The chain uses TRBV27 and TRBJ1-5, with TRBD1 identical over 7 bases. The specimen sequenced was blood. The CDR3 DNA reads as TGTGCCAGCAGTTTAGCTAGGGGGCTCAAGGCTCAGCCCCAGCATTTT. Translated, it gives CASSLARGLKAQPQHF.